The rows below give T cell receptor beta chains drawn from one sample of a study of T cell responses to AZD1222 COVID-19 vaccine. Generated by immunoSEQ multiplex PCR, the TCRdb table keeps only in-frame clones and is missing some. The data show about 140,000 clones, 90% to 95% seen once. Specimen: peripheral blood, collected 28 days after the second AZD1222 dose. The receptor set was obtained from an adult who received the AZD1222 COVID-19 vaccine. Both conserved end residues are part of each CDR3. The order of the fields is J gene, V gene, clone size, D gene, CDR3 DNA, CDR3 protein. The D gene is left open where the match is weak. Some rows mark clone size as missing; the rest say once, few, many or name a class of expanded clone.

J: TRBJ1-5
V: TRBV28
size: NA
D: NA
DNA: TGTGCCAGCAGTTTAGATCGGGAGTTTTATAGCAATCAGCCCCAGCATTTT
CDR3: CASSLDREFYSNQPQHF

J: TRBJ2-1
V: TRBV6-5
size: NA
D: NA
DNA: TGTGCCAGCAGTAGCGGTCAGTACAATGAGCAGTTCTTC
CDR3: CASSSGQYNEQFF

J: TRBJ2-2
V: TRBV5-1
size: NA
D: TRBD2
DNA: TGCGCCAGCAGCTTACGACTAGCGGGAGGGAACACCGGGGAGCTGTTTTTT
CDR3: CASSLRLAGGNTGELFF

J: TRBJ1-1
V: TRBV7-2
size: NA
D: NA
DNA: TGTGCCAGCAGCGTCGCACTTGCAGCTTTCTTT
CDR3: CASSVALAAFF

J: TRBJ1-1
V: TRBV28
size: NA
D: TRBD1
DNA: TGTGCCAGCAGTCCGCCGACAGGGAGGAATACTGAAGCTTTCTTT
CDR3: CASSPPTGRNTEAFF

J: TRBJ2-3
V: TRBV5-6
size: NA
D: NA
DNA: TGTGCCAGCAGCTCTCCCCCCTTAGCGGTACTCGGGGCAGATACGCAGTATTTT
CDR3: CASSSPPLAVLGADTQYF

J: TRBJ2-1
V: TRBV7-9
size: once
D: TRBD1
DNA: TGTGCCAGCACCTGGGACAGCTACAATGAGCAGTTCTTC
CDR3: CASTWDSYNEQFF

J: TRBJ1-3
V: TRBV11-2
size: NA
D: NA
DNA: TGTGCCAGCAGGTCCATGAGGTCTGGAAACACCATATATTTT
CDR3: CASRSMRSGNTIYF

J: TRBJ1-3
V: TRBV7-8
size: NA
D: TRBD1
DNA: TGTGCCAGCAGCTTCGACAGGGACTCTGGAAACACCATATATTTT
CDR3: CASSFDRDSGNTIYF

J: TRBJ1-6
V: TRBV10-3
size: NA
D: TRBD1
DNA: TGTGCCATCAGTGGGGGGACAGGCGCTTCACCCCTCCACTTT
CDR3: CAISGGTGASPLHF

J: TRBJ1-6
V: TRBV19
size: NA
D: NA
DNA: TGTGCCAGTAGTATCGGGTATAATTCACCCCTCCACTTT
CDR3: CASSIGYNSPLHF

J: TRBJ2-5
V: TRBV5-4
size: NA
D: TRBD2
DNA: TGTGCCAGCAGCTTGCTAGCGGGAGGCCGGTCCGAGACCCAGTACTTC
CDR3: CASSLLAGGRSETQYF

J: TRBJ2-6
V: TRBV27
size: NA
D: NA
DNA: TGTGCCAGCAGTGTGTATGGGGCGTCTGGGGCCAACGTCCTGACTTTC
CDR3: CASSVYGASGANVLTF

J: TRBJ1-5
V: TRBV19
size: NA
D: NA
DNA: TGTGCCAGTAGTATTTGGGGATGGCCCCAGCATTTT
CDR3: CASSIWGWPQHF